This T cell receptor (beta chain) was sequenced during a study of blood T cell repertoires in COVID-19. Germline CDR1 and CDR2: GTSNPN and SVGIG (reference sequence). Losses at the gene ends were 0 bases for V and 5 bases for J; bases not matched to a gene: 5. The CDR3 sequence is 15 residues long. This clone showed up just a few times. TCRdb's copy holds only in-frame clones and misses some; the assay was immunoSEQ multiplex PCR. The sample yields about 50,000 clones, more than 75% seen once. Sequencing input: peripheral blood. The source of this sequence is a woman aged 55-70 years with acute or convalescent COVID-19. The genes are TRBV30 and TRBJ1-5, with 9 bases matching TRBD1. The CDR3 coding sequence is TGTGCCTGGAGTGTACCAGGGACAGGGTATCAGCCCCAGCATTTT. It encodes CAWSVPGTGYQPQHF.